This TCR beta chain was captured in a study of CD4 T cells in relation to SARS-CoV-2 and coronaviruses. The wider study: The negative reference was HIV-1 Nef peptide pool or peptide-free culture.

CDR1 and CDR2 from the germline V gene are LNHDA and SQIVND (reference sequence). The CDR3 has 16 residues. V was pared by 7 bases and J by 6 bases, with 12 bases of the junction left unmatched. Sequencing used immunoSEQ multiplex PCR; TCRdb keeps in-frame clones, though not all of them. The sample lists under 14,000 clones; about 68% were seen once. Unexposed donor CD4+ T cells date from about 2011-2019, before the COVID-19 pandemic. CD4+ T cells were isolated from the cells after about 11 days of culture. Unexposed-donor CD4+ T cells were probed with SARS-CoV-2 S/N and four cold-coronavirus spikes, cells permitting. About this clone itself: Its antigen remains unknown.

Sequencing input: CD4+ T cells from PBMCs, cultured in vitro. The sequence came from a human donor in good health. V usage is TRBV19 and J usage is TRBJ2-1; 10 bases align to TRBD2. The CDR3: CASTTKAGGPLNEQFF. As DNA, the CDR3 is TGTGCCAGTACCACCAAAGCGGGAGGGCCTCTCAATGAGCAGTTCTTC.